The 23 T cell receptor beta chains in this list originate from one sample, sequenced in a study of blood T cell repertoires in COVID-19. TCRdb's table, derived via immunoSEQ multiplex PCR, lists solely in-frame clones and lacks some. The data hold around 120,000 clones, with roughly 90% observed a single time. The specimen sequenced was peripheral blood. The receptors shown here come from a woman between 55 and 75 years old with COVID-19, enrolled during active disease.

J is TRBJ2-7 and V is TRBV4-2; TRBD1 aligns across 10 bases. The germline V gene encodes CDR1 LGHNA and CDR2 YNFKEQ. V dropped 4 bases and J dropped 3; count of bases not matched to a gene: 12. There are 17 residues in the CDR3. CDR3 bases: TGTGCCAGCAGCCTACTAGGACCGGGACAGGGGCACTACGAGCAGTACTTC. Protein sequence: CASSLLGPGQGHYEQYF.

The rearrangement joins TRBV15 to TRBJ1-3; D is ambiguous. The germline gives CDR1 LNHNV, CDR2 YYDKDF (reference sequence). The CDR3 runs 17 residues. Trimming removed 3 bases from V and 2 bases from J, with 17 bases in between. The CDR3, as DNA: TGTGCCACCAGCAGTACACGACGGGGAGGGCCTGGAAACACCATATATTTT. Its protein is CATSSTRRGGPGNTIYF.

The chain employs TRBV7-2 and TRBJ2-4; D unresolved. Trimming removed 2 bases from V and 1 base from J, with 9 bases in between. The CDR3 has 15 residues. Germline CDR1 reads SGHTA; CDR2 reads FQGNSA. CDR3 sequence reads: CASSLPEMAKNIQYF. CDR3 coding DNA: TGTGCCAGCAGCTTACCGGAGATGGCCAAAAACATTCAGTACTTC.

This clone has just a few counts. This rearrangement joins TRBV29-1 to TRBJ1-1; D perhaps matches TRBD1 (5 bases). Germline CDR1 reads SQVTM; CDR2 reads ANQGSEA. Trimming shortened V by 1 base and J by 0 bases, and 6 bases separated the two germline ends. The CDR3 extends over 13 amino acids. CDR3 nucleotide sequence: TGCAGCGTTGAAGGGACAATGAACACTGAAGCTTTCTTT. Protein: CSVEGTMNTEAFF.

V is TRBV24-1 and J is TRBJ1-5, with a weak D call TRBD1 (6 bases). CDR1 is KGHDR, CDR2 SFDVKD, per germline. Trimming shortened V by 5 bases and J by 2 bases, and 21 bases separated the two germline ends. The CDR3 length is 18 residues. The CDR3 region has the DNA TGTGCCACCAGTGGGGCAGGGGCCCTATCGGGACGCAATCAGCCCCAGCATTTT. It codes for CATSGAGALSGRNQPQHF.

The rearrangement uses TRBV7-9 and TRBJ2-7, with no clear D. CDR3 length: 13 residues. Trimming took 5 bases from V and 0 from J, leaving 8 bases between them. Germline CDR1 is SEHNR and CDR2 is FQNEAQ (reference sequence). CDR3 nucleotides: TGTGCCAGCAGCCCTCTCAGCTCCTACGAGCAGTACTTC. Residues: CASSPLSSYEQYF.

This chain's CDR3 is CASSLTSGLAAHNEQFF. In nucleotides, the CDR3 is TGCGCCAGCAGCTTGACCTCGGGACTAGCGGCACACAATGAGCAGTTCTTC. This sequence joins TRBV5-1 and TRBJ2-1; TRBD2 agrees at 11 bases. The germline gives CDR1 SGHRS, CDR2 YFSETQ. The CDR3 extends over 17 amino acids. The V gene end was trimmed by 1 base and the J gene end by 5 bases; junction bases not matched to a gene: 8.

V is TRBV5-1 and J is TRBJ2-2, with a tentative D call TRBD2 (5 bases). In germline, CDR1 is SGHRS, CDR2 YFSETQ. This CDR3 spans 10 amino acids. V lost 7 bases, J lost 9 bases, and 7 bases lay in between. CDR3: CASGSRELFF. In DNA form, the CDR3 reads TGCGCCAGCGGGAGCCGGGAGCTGTTTTTT. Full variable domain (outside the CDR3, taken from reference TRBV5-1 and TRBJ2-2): KAGVTQTPRYLIKTRGQQVTLSCSPISGHRSVSWYQQTPGQGLQFLFEYFSETQRNKGNFPGRFSGRQFSNSRSEMNVSTLELGDSALYLCASGSRELFFGEGSRLTVL.

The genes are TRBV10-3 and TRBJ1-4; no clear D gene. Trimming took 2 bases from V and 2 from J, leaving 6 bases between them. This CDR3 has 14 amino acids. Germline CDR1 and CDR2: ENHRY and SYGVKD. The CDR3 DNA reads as TGTGCCATCAGTGAGCTGAGGACTAATGAAAAACTGTTTTTT. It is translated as CAISELRTNEKLFF.

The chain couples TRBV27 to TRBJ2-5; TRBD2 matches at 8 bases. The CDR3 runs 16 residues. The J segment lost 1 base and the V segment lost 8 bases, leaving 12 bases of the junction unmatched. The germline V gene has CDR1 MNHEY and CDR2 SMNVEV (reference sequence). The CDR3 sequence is CASGLAGVPSQETQYF. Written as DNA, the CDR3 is TGTGCCAGCGGCCTAGCGGGTGTTCCAAGCCAAGAGACCCAGTACTTC.

CDR3 sequence reads: CSARRDSPLHF. For the CDR3, the DNA is TGCAGTGCTCGCCGGGATTCACCCCTCCACTTT. The chain combines TRBV20-1 with TRBJ1-6; D remains ambiguous. Germline V gene data show CDR1 as DFQATT and CDR2 as SNEGSKA (reference sequence). Trimming removed 5 bases at V and 8 bases at J, with 7 bases between. The CDR3 covers 11 residues.

The CDR3 region has the DNA TGTGCCAGCAGCTTAGTATCGGGGGGCCATAGCAATCAGCCCCAGCATTTT. Its protein is CASSLVSGGHSNQPQHF. The J gene is TRBJ1-5, the V gene TRBV7-9; tentatively, D is TRBD1 (6 bases). Germline CDR1 and CDR2: SEHNR and FQNEAQ (reference sequence). With 1 base removed from V and 0 bases from J, the gap between germline ends came to 13 bases. CDR3 length: 17 amino acids.

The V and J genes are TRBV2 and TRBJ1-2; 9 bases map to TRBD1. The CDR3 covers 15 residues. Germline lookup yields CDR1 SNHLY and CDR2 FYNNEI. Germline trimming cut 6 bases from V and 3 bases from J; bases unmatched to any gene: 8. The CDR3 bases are TGTGCCAGCAGGTCCCGGGACAGGGAGGACTATGGCTACACCTTC. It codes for CASRSRDREDYGYTF.

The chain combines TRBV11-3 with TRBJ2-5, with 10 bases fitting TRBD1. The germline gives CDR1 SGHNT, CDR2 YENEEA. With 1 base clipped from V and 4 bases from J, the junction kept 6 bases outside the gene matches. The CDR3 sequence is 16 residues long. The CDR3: CASSLGGTGELETQYF. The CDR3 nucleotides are TGTGCCAGCAGCTTAGGGGGGACAGGGGAATTAGAGACCCAGTACTTC.

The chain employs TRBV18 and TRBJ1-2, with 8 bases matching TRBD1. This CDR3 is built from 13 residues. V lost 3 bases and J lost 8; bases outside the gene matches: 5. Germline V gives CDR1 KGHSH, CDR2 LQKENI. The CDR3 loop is CASSPGQGGGYTF. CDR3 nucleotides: TGTGCCAGCTCACCCGGACAGGGCGGGGGCTACACCTTC.

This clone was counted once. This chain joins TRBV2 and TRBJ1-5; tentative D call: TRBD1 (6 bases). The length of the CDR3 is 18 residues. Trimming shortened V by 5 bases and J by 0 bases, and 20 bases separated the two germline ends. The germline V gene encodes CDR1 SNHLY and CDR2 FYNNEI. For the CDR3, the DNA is TGTGCCAGCAGTCAAAGACCCACGGGGGGCTATAGCAATCAGCCCCAGCATTTT. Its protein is CASSQRPTGGYSNQPQHF.

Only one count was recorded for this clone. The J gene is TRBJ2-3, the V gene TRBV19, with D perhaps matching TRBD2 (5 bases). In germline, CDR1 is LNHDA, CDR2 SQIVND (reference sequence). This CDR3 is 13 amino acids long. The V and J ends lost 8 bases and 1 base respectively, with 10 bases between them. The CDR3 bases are TGTGCCAGTGGAGCGGCCCGCACAGATACGCAGTATTTT. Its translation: CASGAARTDTQYF.

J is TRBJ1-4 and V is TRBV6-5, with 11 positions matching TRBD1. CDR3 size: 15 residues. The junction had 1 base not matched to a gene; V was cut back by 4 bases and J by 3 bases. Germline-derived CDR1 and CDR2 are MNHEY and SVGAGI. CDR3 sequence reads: CASSSGQGANEKLFF. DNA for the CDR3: TGTGCCAGCAGTTCGGGACAGGGGGCTAATGAAAAACTGTTTTTT.

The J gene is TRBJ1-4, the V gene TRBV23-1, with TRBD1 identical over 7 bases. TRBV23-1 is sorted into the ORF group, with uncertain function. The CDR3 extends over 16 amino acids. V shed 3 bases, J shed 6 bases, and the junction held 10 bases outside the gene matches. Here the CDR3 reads CASSQGTDYIDEKLFF. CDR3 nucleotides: TGCGCCAGCAGTCAGGGGACAGACTATATAGATGAAAAACTGTTTTTT.

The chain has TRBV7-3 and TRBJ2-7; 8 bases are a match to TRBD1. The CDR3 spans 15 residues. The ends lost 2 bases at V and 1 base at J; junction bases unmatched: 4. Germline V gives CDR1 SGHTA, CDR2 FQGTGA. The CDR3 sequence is CASSLWGTGSYEQYF. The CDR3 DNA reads TGTGCCAGCAGCTTATGGGGGACAGGTTCCTACGAGCAGTACTTC.

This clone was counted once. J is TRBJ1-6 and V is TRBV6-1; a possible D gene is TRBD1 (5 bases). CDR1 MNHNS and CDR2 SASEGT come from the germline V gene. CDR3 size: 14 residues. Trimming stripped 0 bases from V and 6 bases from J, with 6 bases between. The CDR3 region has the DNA TGTGCCAGCAGTGAAGCAGGGGCTAATTCACCCCTCCACTTT. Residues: CASSEAGANSPLHF.

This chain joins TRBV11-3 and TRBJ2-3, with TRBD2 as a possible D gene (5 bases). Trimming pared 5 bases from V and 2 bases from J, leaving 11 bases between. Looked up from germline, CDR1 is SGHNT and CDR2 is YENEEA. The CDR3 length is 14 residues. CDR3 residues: CASSPGLLTDTQYF. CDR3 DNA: TGTGCCAGCAGCCCCGGACTCCTCACAGATACGCAGTATTTT.

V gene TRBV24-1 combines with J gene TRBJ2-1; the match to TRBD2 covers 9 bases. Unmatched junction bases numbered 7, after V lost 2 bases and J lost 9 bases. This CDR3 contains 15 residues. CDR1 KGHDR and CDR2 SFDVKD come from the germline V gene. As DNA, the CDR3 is TGTGCCACCAGTGATTCCGGGACTAGCAAATTTGAGCAGTTCTTC. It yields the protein CATSDSGTSKFEQFF.